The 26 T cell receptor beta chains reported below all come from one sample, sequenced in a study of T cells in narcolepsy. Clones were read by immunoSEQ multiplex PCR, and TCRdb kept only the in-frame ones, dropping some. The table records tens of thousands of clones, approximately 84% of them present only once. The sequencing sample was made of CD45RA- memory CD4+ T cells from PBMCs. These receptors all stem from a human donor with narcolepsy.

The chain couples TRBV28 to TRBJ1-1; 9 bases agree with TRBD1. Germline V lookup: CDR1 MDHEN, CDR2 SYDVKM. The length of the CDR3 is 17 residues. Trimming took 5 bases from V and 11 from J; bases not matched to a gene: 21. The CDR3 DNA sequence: TGTGCCAGCAGTGAGTCCGGGACAGGGTATAATCCCGTGGGTGCTTTCTTT. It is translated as CASSESGTGYNPVGAFF. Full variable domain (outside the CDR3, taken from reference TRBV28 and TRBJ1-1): DVKVTQSSRYLVKRTGEKVFLECVQDMDHENMFWYRQDPGLGLRLIYFSYDVKMKEKGDIPEGYSVSREKKERFSLILESASTNQTSMYLCASSESGTGYNPVGAFFGQGTRLTVV.

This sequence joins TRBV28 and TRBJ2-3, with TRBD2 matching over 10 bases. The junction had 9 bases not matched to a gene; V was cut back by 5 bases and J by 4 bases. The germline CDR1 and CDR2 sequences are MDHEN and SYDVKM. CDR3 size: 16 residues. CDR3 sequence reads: CASSAYLAGAADTQYF. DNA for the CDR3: TGTGCCAGCAGTGCTTACCTAGCGGGAGCCGCAGATACGCAGTATTTT.

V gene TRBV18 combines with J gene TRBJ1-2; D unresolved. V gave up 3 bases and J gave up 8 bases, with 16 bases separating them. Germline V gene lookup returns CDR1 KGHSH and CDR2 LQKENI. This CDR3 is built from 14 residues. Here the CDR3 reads CASSPDSGVAGYTF. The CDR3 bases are TGTGCCAGCTCACCGGACTCCGGGGTGGCGGGCTACACCTTC.

CDR3 protein: CAISEPTDRARSYEQYF. The CDR3 region has the DNA TGTGCCATCAGTGAGCCTACCGACAGAGCCCGCTCCTACGAGCAGTACTTC. The V and J genes are TRBV10-3 and TRBJ2-7; D possibly corresponds to TRBD1 (5 bases). The CDR3 is 17 amino acids. The ends were cut back, 2 bases at V and 0 bases at J, with 17 bases in the middle. Germline CDR1 reads ENHRY; CDR2 reads SYGVKD.

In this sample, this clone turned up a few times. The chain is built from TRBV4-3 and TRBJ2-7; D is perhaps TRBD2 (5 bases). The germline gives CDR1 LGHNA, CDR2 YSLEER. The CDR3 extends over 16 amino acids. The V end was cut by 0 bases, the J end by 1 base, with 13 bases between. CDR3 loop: CASSQDGPGKSYEQYF. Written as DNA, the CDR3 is TGCGCCAGCAGCCAAGATGGTCCGGGGAAATCCTACGAGCAGTACTTC.

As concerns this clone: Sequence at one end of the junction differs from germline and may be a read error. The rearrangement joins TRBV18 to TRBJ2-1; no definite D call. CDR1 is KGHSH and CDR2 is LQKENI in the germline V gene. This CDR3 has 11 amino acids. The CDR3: CASSPGQVKVF. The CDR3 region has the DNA TGTGCCAGCTCACCTGGCCAGGTTAAGGTCTTC.

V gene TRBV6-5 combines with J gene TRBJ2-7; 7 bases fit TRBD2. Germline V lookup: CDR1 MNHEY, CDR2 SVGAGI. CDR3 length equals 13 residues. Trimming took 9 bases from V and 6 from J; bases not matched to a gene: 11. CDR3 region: CASSRGTPVEQYF. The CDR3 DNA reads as TGTGCCAGTTCGCGGGGGACTCCCGTCGAGCAGTACTTC.

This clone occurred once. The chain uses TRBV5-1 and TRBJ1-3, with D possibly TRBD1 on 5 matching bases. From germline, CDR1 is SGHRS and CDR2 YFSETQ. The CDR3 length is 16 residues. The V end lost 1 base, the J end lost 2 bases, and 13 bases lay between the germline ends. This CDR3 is CASSLKGLNAGNTIYF. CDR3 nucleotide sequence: TGCGCCAGCAGCTTGAAGGGGTTAAACGCTGGAAACACCATATATTTT.

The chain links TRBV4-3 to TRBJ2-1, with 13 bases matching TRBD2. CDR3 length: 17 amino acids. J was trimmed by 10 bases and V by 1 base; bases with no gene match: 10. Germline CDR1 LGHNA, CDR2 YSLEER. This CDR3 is CASSQGVTSGRAREQFF. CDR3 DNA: TGCGCCAGCAGCCAAGGGGTTACTAGCGGGAGGGCCCGGGAGCAGTTCTTC.

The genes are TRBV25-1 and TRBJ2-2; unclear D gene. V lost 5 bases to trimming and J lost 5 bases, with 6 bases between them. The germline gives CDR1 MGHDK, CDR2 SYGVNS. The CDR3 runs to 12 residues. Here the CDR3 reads CASSSPTGELFF. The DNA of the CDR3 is TGTGCCAGCAGTAGCCCAACCGGGGAGCTGTTTTTT.

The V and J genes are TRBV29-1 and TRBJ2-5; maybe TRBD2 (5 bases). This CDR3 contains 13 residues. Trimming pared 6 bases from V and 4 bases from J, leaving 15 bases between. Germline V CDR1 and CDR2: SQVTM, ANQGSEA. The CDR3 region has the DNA TGCAGCGTCCCCATTCTAGCTTCAGAGACCCAGTACTTC. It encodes CSVPILASETQYF.

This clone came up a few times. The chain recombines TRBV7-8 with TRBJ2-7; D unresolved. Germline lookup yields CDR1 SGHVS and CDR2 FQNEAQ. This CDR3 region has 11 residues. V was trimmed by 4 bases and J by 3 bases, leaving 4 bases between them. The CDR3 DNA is TGTGCCAGCAGCTCCCGCTACGAGCAGTACTTC. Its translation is CASSSRYEQYF.

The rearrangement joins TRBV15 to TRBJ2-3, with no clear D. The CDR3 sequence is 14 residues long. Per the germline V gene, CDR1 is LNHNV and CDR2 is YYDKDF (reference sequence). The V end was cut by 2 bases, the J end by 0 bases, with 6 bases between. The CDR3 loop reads CATSRITSTDTQYF. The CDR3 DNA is TGTGCCACCAGCAGAATTACTAGCACAGATACGCAGTATTTT.

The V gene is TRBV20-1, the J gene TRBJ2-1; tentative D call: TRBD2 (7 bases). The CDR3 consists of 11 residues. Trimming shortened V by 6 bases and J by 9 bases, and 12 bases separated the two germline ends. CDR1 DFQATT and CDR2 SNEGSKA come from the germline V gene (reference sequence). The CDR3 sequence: CSAGGLGEQFF. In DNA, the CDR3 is TGCAGTGCCGGGGGGCTAGGTGAGCAGTTCTTC.

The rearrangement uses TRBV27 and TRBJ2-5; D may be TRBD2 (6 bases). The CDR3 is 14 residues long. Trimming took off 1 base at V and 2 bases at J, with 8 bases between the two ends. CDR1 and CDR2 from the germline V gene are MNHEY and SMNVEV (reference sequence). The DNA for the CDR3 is TGTGCCAGCAGTTTATTCGGGACTCAAGAGACCCAGTACTTC. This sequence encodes CASSLFGTQETQYF.

CDR3 in amino acids: CASRSGGEDTQYF. Here the CDR3 DNA reads TGTGCCAGCAGATCCGGGGGGGAAGATACGCAGTATTTT. The V and J genes are TRBV7-2 and TRBJ2-3; 8 bases agree with TRBD2. The length of the CDR3 is 13 residues. V shed 6 bases and J 5 bases; nucleotides not matched to a gene: 4. Germline V gene data show CDR1 as SGHTA and CDR2 as FQGNSA.

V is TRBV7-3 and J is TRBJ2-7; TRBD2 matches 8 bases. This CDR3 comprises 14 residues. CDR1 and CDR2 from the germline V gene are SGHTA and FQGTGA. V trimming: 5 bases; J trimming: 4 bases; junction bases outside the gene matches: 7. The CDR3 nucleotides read TGTGCCAGCAGCCAAAGCGGGAGTGGTTACGAGCAGTACTTC. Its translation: CASSQSGSGYEQYF.

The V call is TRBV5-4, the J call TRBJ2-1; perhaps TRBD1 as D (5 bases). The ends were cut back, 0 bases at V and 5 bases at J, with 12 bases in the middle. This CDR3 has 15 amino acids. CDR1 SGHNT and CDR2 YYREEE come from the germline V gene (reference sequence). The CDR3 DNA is TGTGCCAGCAGCTTGGACAGGCCCCCTAACAATGAGCAGTTCTTC. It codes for CASSLDRPPNNEQFF.

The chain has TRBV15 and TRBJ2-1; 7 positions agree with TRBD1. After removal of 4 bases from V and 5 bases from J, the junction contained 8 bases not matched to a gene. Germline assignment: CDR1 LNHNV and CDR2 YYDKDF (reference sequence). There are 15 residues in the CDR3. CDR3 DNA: TGTGCCACCAGCACAGGACAGGTAGCAAACAATGAGCAGTTCTTC. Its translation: CATSTGQVANNEQFF.

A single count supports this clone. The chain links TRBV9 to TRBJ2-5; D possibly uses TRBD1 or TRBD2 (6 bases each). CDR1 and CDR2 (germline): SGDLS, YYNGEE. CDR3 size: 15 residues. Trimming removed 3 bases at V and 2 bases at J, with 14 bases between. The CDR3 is CASSAEGHLQETQYF. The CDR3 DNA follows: TGTGCCAGCAGCGCGGAGGGACACTTACAAGAGACCCAGTACTTC.

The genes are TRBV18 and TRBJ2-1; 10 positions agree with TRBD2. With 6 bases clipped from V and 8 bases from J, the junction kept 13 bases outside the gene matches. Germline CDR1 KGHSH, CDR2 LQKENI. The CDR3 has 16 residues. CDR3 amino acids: CASSLEALAGSYEQFF. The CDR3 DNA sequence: TGTGCCAGCTCCTTGGAAGCACTAGCGGGATCCTATGAGCAGTTCTTC. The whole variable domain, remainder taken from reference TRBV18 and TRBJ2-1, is NAGVMQNPRHLVRRRGQEARLRCSPMKGHSHVYWYRQLPEEGLKFMVYLQKENIIDESGMPKERFSAEFPKEGPSILRIQQVVRGDSAAYFCASSLEALAGSYEQFFGPGTRLTVL.

As DNA, the CDR3 is TGTGCCAGCACGACCCCTAGCGGGAGCAATGAGCAGTTCTTC. Encoded protein: CASTTPSGSNEQFF. The rearrangement uses TRBV7-2 and TRBJ2-1, with 10 nucleotides matching TRBD2. V lost 7 bases, J lost 6 bases, and 6 bases stayed unmatched. The CDR3 is 14 residues long. Germline loops: CDR1 SGHTA, CDR2 FQGNSA.

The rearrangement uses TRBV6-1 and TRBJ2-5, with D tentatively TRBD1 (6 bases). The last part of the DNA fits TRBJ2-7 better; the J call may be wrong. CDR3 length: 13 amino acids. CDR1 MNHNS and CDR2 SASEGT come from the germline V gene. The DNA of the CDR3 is TGTGCCAGCAGTGGAGGACAGTACTACGAGCAGTACTTC. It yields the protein CASSGGQYYEQYF.

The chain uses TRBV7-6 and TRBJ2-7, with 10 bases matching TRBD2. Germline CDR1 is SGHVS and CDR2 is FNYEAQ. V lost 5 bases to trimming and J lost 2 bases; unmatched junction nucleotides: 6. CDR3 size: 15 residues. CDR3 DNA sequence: TGTGCCAGCAGCGAAACTAGCGGGGTAACCTACGAGCAGTACTTC. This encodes CASSETSGVTYEQYF.

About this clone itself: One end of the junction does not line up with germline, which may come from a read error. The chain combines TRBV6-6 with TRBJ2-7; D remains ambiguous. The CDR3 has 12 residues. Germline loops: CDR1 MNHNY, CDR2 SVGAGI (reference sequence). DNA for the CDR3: TGTGCCGGCAGTCAGACAAGGTACGAGCAGTACTTC. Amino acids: CAGSQTRYEQYF.

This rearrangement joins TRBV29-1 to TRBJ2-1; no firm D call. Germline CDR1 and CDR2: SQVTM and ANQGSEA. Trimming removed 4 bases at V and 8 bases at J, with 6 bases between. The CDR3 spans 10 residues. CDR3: CSVGHYEQFF. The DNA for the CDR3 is TGCAGCGTTGGCCACTATGAGCAGTTCTTC.